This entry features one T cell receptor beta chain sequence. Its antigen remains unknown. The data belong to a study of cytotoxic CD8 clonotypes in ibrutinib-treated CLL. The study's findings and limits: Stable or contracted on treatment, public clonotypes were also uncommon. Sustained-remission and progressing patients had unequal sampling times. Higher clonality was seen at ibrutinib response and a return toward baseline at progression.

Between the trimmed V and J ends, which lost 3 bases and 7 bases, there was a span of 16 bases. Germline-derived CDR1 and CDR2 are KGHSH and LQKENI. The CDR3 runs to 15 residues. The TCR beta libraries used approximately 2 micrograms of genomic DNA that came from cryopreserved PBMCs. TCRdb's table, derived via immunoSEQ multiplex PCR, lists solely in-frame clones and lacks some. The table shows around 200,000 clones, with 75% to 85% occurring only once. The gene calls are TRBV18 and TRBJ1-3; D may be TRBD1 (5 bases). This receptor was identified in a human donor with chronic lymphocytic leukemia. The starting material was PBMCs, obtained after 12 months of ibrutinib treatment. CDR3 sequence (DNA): TGTGCCAGCTCACCGACAGAAGGGAAGGGTAACACCATATATTTT. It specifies CASSPTEGKGNTIYF.